The subject of this entry is one TCR beta chain. Measured with immunoSEQ multiplex PCR; TCRdb has only the in-frame clones, and not every one. The sample consists of over 200,000 clones, about four fifths of them appearing once. The data are from a study of blood T cell repertoires in COVID-19. The sequence derives from a man aged 55 to 70 who had recovered from COVID-19. Specimen: PBMCs or T cells enriched from blood (not recorded which).

CDR3 sequence (DNA): TGTGCCAGCAGCTCAAGCGGACAGCCGACAGATACGCAGTATTTT. It yields the protein CASSSSGQPTDTQYF. V is TRBV11-3 and J is TRBJ2-3, with a possible D match to TRBD1 (6 bases). Germline V gives CDR1 SGHNT, CDR2 YENEEA. The CDR3 is made up of 15 amino acids. Trimming cost V 4 bases and J 3 bases, with 14 bases left between them.